This entry lists 5 T cell receptor beta chains sequenced from one sample in a study of cytomegalovirus exposure and HLA in healthy donors. Primers for the PCR totalled 60 Vbeta and 13 Jbeta. Repertoires were generated with immunoSEQ multiplex PCR, while TCRdb's copy carries only in-frame clones and drops some. The sample holds 180,000 or so clones, about 75% seen once. Source material: PBMCs. The receptors stem from a man aged 50 to 60 in good health and CMV-seropositive.

As regards this clone: At one boundary the junction diverges from the germline segment, which might be a read error. The same CDR3 is also encoded by other DNA sequences in this sample. The chain carries TRBV28 and TRBJ1-1, with D perhaps matching TRBD1 (6 bases). The CDR3 is 15 residues long. The germline V gene has CDR1 MDHEN and CDR2 SYDVKM. The CDR3 here is CASSLSSRGDTEAFF. CDR3 sequence (DNA): TGTGCCAGCAGTTTATCGAGCAGGGGAGACACCGAAGCTTTCTTT.

V and J are TRBV12-5 and TRBJ1-1; D not certain. The V end was cut by 5 bases, the J end by 1 base, with 2 bases between. The CDR3 is 11 amino acids. Germline CDR1 reads LGHNT; CDR2 reads FRNRAP. CDR3 nucleotide sequence: TGTGCTAGTGGTCAGAACACTGAAGCTTTCTTT. Translated, it gives CASGQNTEAFF.

The rearrangement joins TRBV28 to TRBJ2-7; perhaps TRBD1 as D (5 bases). Germline loops: CDR1 MDHEN, CDR2 SYDVKM. V shed 3 bases and J shed 5 bases, with 11 bases lying between them. CDR3 length: 13 residues. The CDR3, as DNA: TGTGCCAGCAGTTTCGGCAGGGCCAACGAGCAGTACGTC. Translating gives CASSFGRANEQYV.

The chain carries TRBV6-5 and TRBJ2-1, with 7 bases identical to TRBD1. J gave up 7 bases and V 6 bases, and 9 bases lay outside the gene matches. The CDR3 contains 14 residues. Per germline, CDR1 MNHEY and CDR2 SVGAGI. CDR3 protein: CASSPNRGGNEQFF. The CDR3 DNA is TGTGCCAGCAGCCCCAACAGGGGTGGGAATGAGCAGTTCTTC.

In DNA, the CDR3 is TGTGCCAGCAGTCCCCGTCGGACAGATTATAGCAATCAGCCCCAGCATTTT. This sequence encodes CASSPRRTDYSNQPQHF. V usage is TRBV28 and J usage is TRBJ1-5, with a tentative D call TRBD1 (6 bases). The CDR3 is made up of 17 amino acids. Germline V gives CDR1 MDHEN, CDR2 SYDVKM. Trimming stripped 5 bases from V and 0 bases from J, with 17 bases between.